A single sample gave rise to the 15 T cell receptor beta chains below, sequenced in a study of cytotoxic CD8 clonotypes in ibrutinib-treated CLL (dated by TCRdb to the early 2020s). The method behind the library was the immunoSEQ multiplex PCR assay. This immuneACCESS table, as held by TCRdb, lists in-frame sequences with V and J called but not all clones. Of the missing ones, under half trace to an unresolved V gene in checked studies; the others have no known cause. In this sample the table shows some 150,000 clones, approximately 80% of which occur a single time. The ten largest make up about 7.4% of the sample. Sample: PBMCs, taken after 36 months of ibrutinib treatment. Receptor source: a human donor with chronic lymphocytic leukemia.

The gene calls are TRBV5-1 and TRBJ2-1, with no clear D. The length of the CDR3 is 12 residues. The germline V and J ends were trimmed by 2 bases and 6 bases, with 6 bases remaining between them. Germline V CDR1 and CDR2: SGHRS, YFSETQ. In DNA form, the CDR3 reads TGCGCCAGCAGCTTTTCAGTCAATGAGCAGTTCTTC. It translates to CASSFSVNEQFF.

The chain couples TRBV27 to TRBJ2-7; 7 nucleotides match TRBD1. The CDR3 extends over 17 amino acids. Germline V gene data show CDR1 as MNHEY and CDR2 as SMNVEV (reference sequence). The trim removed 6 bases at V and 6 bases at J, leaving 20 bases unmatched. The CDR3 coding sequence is TGTGCCAGCAGGCGATCCGGGACAGCGAATTTTGTTGGCGAGCAGTACTTC. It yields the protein CASRRSGTANFVGEQYF.

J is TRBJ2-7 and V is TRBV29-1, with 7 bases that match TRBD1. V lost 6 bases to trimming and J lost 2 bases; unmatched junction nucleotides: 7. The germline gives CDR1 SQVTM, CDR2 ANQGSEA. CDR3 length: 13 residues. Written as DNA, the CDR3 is TGCAGCGTCCACGACAGGGATACCTACGAGCAGTACTTC. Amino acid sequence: CSVHDRDTYEQYF.

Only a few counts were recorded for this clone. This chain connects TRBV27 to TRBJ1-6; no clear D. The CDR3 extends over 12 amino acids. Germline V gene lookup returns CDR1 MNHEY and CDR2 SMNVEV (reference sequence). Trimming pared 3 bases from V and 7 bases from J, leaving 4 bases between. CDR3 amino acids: CASSFGNSPLHF. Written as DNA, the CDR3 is TGTGCCAGCAGTTTCGGGAATTCACCCCTCCACTTT.

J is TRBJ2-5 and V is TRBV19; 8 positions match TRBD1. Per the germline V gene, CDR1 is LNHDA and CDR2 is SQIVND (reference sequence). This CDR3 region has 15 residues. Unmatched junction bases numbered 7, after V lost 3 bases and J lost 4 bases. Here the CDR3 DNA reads TGTGCCAGTAGTATCTGGACAGGGAAGGCAGAGACCCAGTACTTC. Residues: CASSIWTGKAETQYF.

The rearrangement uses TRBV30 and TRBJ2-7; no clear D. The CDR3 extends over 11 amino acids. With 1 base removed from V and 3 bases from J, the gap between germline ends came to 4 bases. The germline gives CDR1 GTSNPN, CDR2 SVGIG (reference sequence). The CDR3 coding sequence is TGTGCCTGGAGTGGGAGCTACGAGCAGTACTTC. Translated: CAWSGSYEQYF.

CDR3 sequence reads: CACSFRFYEQYF. DNA for the CDR3: TGTGCCTGTTCGTTTAGGTTCTACGAGCAGTACTTC. The chain combines TRBV30 with TRBJ2-7; no definite D call. CDR1 is GTSNPN, CDR2 SVGIG, per germline (reference sequence). With 6 bases removed from V and 3 bases from J, the gap between germline ends came to 12 bases. This CDR3 has 12 amino acids.

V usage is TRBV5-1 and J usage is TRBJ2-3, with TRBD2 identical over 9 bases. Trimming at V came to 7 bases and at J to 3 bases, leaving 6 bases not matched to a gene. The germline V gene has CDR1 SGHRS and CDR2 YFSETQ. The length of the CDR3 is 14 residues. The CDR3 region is CASLAGEETDTQYF. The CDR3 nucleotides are TGCGCCAGCTTAGCGGGGGAGGAGACAGATACGCAGTATTTT.

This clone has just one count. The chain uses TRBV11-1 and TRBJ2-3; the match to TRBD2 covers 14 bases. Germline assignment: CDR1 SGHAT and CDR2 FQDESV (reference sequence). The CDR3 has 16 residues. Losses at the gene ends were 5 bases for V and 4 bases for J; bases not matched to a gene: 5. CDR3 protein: CASSLRLAGGSDTQYF. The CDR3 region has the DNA TGTGCCAGCAGCCTCCGACTAGCGGGAGGGTCAGATACGCAGTATTTT.

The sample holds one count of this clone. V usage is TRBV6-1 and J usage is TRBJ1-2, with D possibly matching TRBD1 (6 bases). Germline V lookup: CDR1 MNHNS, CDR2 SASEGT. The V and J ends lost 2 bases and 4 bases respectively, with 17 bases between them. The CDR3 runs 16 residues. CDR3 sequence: CASSERWGQGAYGYTF. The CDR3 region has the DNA TGTGCCAGCAGTGAAAGATGGGGGCAGGGAGCCTATGGCTACACCTTC.

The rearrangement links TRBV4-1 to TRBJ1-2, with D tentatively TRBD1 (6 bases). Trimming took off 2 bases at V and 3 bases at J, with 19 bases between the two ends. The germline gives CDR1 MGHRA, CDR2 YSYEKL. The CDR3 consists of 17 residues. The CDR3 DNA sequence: TGCGCCAGCAGCCAATCCCCACAACTACAGGGCCACTATGGCTACACCTTC. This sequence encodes CASSQSPQLQGHYGYTF.

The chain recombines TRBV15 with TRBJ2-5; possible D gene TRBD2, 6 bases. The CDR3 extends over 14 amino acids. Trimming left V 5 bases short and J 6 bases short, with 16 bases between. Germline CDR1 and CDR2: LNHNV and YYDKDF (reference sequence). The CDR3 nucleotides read TGTGCCACCAGCGTTGGGCGGGATTTAAAGACCCAGTACTTC. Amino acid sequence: CATSVGRDLKTQYF.

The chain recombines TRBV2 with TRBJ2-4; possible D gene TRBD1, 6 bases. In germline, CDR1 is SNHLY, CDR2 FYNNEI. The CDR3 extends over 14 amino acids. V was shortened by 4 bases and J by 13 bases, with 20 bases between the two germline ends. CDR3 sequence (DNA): TGTGCCAGCAGTGTCTCCTCCTCTGGGGGCCGACAGTACTTC. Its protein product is CASSVSSSGGRQYF.

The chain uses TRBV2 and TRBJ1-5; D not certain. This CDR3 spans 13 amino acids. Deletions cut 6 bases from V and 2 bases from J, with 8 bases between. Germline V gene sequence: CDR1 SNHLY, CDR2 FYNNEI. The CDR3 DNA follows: TGTGCCAGCAGCCGGGAAGGCAATCAGCCCCAGCATTTT. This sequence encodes CASSREGNQPQHF.

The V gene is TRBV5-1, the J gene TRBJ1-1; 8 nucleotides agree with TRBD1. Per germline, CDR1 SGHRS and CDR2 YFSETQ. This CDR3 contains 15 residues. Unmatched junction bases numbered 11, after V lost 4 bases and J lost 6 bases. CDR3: CASSPPSGGRAEAFF. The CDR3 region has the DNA TGCGCCAGCAGCCCGCCCTCAGGGGGCAGAGCTGAAGCTTTCTTT.